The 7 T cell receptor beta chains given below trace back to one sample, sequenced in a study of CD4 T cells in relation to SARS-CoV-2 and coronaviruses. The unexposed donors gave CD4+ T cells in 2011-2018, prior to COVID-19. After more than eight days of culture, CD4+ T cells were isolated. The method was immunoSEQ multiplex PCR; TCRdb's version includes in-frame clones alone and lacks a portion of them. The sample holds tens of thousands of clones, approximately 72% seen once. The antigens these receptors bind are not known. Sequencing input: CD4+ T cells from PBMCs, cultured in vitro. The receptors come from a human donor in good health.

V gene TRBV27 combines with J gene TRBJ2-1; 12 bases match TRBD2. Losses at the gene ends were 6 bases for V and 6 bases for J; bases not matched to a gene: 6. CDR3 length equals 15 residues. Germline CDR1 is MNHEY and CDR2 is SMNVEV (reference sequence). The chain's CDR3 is CASRSGLAGSNEQFF. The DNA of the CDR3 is TGTGCCAGCAGGTCCGGACTAGCGGGATCCAATGAGCAGTTCTTC.

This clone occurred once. The CDR3 sequence: CASSYQGSGTEAFF. In DNA, the CDR3 is TGTGCCAGCAGTTACCAGGGGAGCGGAACTGAAGCTTTCTTT. The V gene is TRBV6-5, the J gene TRBJ1-1; tentatively, D is TRBD1 (6 bases). This CDR3 is built from 14 residues. V lost 2 bases and J lost 5, with 12 bases in between. CDR1 and CDR2 from the germline V gene are MNHEY and SVGAGI.

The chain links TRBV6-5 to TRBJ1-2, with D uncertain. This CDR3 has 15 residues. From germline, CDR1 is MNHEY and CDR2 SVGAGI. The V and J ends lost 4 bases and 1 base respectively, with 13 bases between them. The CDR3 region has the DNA TGTGCCAGCAGTTCCCCTAAAGGGTTTAACTATGGCTACACCTTC. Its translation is CASSSPKGFNYGYTF.

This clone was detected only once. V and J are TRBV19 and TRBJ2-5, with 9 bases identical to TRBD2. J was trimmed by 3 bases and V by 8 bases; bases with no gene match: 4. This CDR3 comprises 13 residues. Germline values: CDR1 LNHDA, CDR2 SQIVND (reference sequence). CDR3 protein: CASAAGGKETQYF. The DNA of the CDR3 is TGTGCCAGTGCAGCGGGAGGAAAAGAGACCCAGTACTTC.

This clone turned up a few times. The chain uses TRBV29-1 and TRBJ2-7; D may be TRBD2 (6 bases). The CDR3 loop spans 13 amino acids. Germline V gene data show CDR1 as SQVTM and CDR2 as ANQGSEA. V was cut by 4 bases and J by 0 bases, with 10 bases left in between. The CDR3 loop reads CSVGGASSYEQYF. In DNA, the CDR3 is TGCAGCGTTGGCGGGGCATCCTCCTACGAGCAGTACTTC.

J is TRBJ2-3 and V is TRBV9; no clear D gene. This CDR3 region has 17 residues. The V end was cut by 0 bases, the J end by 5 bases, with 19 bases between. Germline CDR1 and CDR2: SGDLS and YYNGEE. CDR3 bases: TGTGCCAGCAGCGTAGCAGGCTCGATGAGTCCTGGAGATACGCAGTATTTT. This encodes CASSVAGSMSPGDTQYF.

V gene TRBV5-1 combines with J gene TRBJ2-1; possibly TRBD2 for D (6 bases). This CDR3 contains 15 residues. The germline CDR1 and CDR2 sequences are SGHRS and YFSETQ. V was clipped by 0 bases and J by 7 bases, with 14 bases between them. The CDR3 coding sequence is TGCGCCAGCAGCTTGGCACTAGCCCCGTGGAATGAGCAGTTCTTC. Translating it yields CASSLALAPWNEQFF.